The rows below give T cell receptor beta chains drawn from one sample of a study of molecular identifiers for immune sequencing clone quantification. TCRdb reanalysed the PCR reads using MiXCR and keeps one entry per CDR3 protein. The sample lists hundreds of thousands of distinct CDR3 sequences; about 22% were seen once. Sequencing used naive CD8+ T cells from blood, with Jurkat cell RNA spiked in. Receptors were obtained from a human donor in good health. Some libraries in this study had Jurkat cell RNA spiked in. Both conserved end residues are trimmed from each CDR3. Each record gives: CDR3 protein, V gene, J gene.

CDR3aa: AWSVQDSGEQY
v_gene: TRBV30
j_gene: TRBJ2-7

CDR3aa: ASSLLGTGVDEQF
v_gene: TRBV12-3/TRBV12-4
j_gene: TRBJ2-1

CDR3aa: ATSDPAYNEQF
v_gene: TRBV24-1
j_gene: TRBJ2-1

CDR3aa: ASSTRQDAREEQY
v_gene: TRBV19
j_gene: TRBJ2-7

CDR3aa: ASSPGTGLSYGYT
v_gene: TRBV11-2
j_gene: TRBJ1-2

CDR3aa: ASSVEGDDGVQETQY
v_gene: TRBV9
j_gene: TRBJ2-5

CDR3aa: ASSQDVWLGDEQF
v_gene: TRBV4-3
j_gene: TRBJ2-1

CDR3aa: ASSLGVGGDEQY
v_gene: TRBV7-2
j_gene: TRBJ2-7

CDR3aa: ASNPAPPNSYNSPLH
v_gene: TRBV3-1
j_gene: TRBJ1-6

CDR3aa: SVDDLGTSGSTDTQY
v_gene: TRBV29-1
j_gene: TRBJ2-3

CDR3aa: ASSDSLRRNQPQH
v_gene: TRBV12-3/TRBV12-4
j_gene: TRBJ1-5

CDR3aa: SAPGFNSGNTIY
v_gene: TRBV20-1
j_gene: TRBJ1-3

CDR3aa: SARWDSDYEQY
v_gene: TRBV20-1
j_gene: TRBJ2-7

CDR3aa: ASSLRSPGTQY
v_gene: TRBV27
j_gene: TRBJ2-5

CDR3aa: SVVGRGVPYEQY
v_gene: TRBV29-1
j_gene: TRBJ2-7

CDR3aa: ASSQEPGQGYEQY
v_gene: TRBV4-3
j_gene: TRBJ2-7

CDR3aa: ATSSSGGYEQY
v_gene: TRBV15
j_gene: TRBJ2-7

CDR3aa: ASSTGQGAVHPYGYT
v_gene: TRBV28
j_gene: TRBJ1-2

CDR3aa: ASSDKTDTVRFWEETQY
v_gene: TRBV11-2
j_gene: TRBJ2-5

CDR3aa: ASSLEAGELF
v_gene: TRBV7-9
j_gene: TRBJ2-2

CDR3aa: STWTSAETQY
v_gene: TRBV29-1
j_gene: TRBJ2-5

CDR3aa: ASSSRLAGGTTGELF
v_gene: TRBV7-2
j_gene: TRBJ2-2

CDR3aa: ASASTGTGGTEAF
v_gene: TRBV6-2/TRBV6-3
j_gene: TRBJ1-1

CDR3aa: ASSLGATVGFGTDTQY
v_gene: TRBV7-6
j_gene: TRBJ2-3

CDR3aa: ASSSPLSTGEQY
v_gene: TRBV28
j_gene: TRBJ2-7

CDR3aa: ASSQDDRGTMDPEAF
v_gene: TRBV3-1
j_gene: TRBJ1-1

CDR3aa: ASSYAESPFMNTEAF
v_gene: TRBV6-6
j_gene: TRBJ1-1

CDR3aa: ASSASSTNRYEQY
v_gene: TRBV2
j_gene: TRBJ2-7

CDR3aa: ASSGQGLRDSPLH
v_gene: TRBV12-3/TRBV12-4
j_gene: TRBJ1-6

CDR3aa: ASSFRQGITETNEKLF
v_gene: TRBV4-3
j_gene: TRBJ1-4

CDR3aa: ASTLRGTGVYEQY
v_gene: TRBV12-3/TRBV12-4
j_gene: TRBJ2-7

CDR3aa: ASSPTGTATYEQY
v_gene: TRBV6-5
j_gene: TRBJ2-7

CDR3aa: ASSTTGVQSYEQY
v_gene: TRBV7-9
j_gene: TRBJ2-7

CDR3aa: AWTAAVSTDTQY
v_gene: TRBV30
j_gene: TRBJ2-3

CDR3aa: ASSYSMGVIETQY
v_gene: TRBV6-5
j_gene: TRBJ2-5

CDR3aa: ASSFSLAGLY
v_gene: TRBV12-3/TRBV12-4
j_gene: TRBJ2-7

CDR3aa: ASSQGQGSAYGYT
v_gene: TRBV7-9
j_gene: TRBJ1-2

CDR3aa: RALLPHTEAF
v_gene: TRBV29-1
j_gene: TRBJ1-1

CDR3aa: ASSRQGASKNIQY
v_gene: TRBV28
j_gene: TRBJ2-4

CDR3aa: SVRLGEQY
v_gene: TRBV29-1
j_gene: TRBJ2-7

CDR3aa: SAREDRTGELF
v_gene: TRBV20-1
j_gene: TRBJ2-2

CDR3aa: SASDGAEAF
v_gene: TRBV20-1
j_gene: TRBJ1-1

CDR3aa: ASSFAGDQPQH
v_gene: TRBV12-3/TRBV12-4
j_gene: TRBJ1-5

CDR3aa: SASNRGPDNEQF
v_gene: TRBV20-1
j_gene: TRBJ2-1

CDR3aa: SVVPPGATSYEQY
v_gene: TRBV29-1
j_gene: TRBJ2-7

CDR3aa: ASSYGTGGQPQH
v_gene: TRBV7-2
j_gene: TRBJ1-5

CDR3aa: ASQRGNYGYT
v_gene: TRBV19
j_gene: TRBJ1-2

CDR3aa: ATQIGNYNEQF
v_gene: TRBV25-1
j_gene: TRBJ2-1

CDR3aa: ASSTWTGGWETQY
v_gene: TRBV5-1
j_gene: TRBJ2-5

CDR3aa: ASTIIGGNTEAF
v_gene: TRBV19
j_gene: TRBJ1-1

CDR3aa: ASSTGGIWQLGTEAF
v_gene: TRBV5-6
j_gene: TRBJ1-1

CDR3aa: ASSAHNQPQH
v_gene: TRBV27
j_gene: TRBJ1-5

CDR3aa: SARDSEYYTIAKNIQY
v_gene: TRBV20-1
j_gene: TRBJ2-4

CDR3aa: ASSVGWSQETQY
v_gene: TRBV9
j_gene: TRBJ2-5

CDR3aa: ASSQEGVAF
v_gene: TRBV4-2
j_gene: TRBJ1-1

CDR3aa: ASSIAGGHVDTQY
v_gene: TRBV19
j_gene: TRBJ2-5

CDR3aa: ASSLVGGSYYNEQF
v_gene: TRBV7-2
j_gene: TRBJ2-1

CDR3aa: ASSLIGENTGELF
v_gene: TRBV28
j_gene: TRBJ2-2

CDR3aa: ASSLLAGGKDEQF
v_gene: TRBV14
j_gene: TRBJ2-1